The 23 T cell receptor beta chains reported below all come from one sample, sequenced in a study of T cell changes during pregnancy in multiple sclerosis. Produced via immunoSEQ multiplex PCR; TCRdb's table is partial and in-frame only. The table includes approximately 63,000 clones, roughly 92% detected once. The sequencing used CD8+ T cells from peripheral blood mononuclear cells, collected in the third trimester of pregnancy. These receptors originate from a female donor with multiple sclerosis, enrolled in a pregnancy study.

The gene calls are TRBV7-2 and TRBJ2-1, with a tentative D call TRBD2 (5 bases). CDR3 length: 15 residues. Trimming cost V 1 base and J 2 bases, with 9 bases left between them. Germline CDR1 and CDR2: SGHTA and FQGNSA. The CDR3 nucleotides are TGTGCCAGCAGCTTAGGGGAGCATCCCTACAATGAGCAGTTCTTC. It is translated as CASSLGEHPYNEQFF.

The chain employs TRBV5-6 and TRBJ2-1, with a possible D match to TRBD2 (6 bases). The germline V gene encodes CDR1 SGHDT and CDR2 YYEEEE. There are 16 residues in the CDR3. Trimming removed 4 bases from V and 5 bases from J, with 19 bases in between. This CDR3 is CASSDIPGTGDNEQFF. CDR3 bases: TGTGCCAGCAGCGATATACCGGGGACGGGAGACAATGAGCAGTTCTTC. The full variable domain, rest sourced from reference TRBV5-6 and TRBJ2-1, is DAGVTQSPTHLIKTRGQQVTLRCSPKSGHDTVSWYQQALGQGPQFIFQYYEEEERQRGNFPDRFSGHQFPNYSSELNVNALLLGDSALYLCASSDIPGTGDNEQFFGPGTRLTVL.

This rearrangement joins TRBV7-2 to TRBJ2-7; the match to TRBD2 covers 7 bases. In germline, CDR1 is SGHTA, CDR2 FQGNSA. The junction had 9 bases not matched to a gene; V was cut back by 0 bases and J by 7 bases. This CDR3 contains 15 residues. CDR3 sequence: CASSLAGLGAPEQYF. CDR3 nucleotides: TGTGCCAGCAGCTTAGCAGGACTAGGGGCTCCGGAGCAGTACTTC.

The chain employs TRBV7-2 and TRBJ1-1; tentatively, D is TRBD1 (6 bases). Germline values: CDR1 SGHTA, CDR2 FQGNSA. V lost 7 bases, J lost 4 bases, and 13 bases lay in between. The CDR3 contains 13 residues. The CDR3 loop reads CASKGGWSTEAFF. CDR3 nucleotides: TGTGCCAGCAAGGGGGGGTGGAGCACTGAAGCTTTCTTT.

The genes are TRBV10-3 and TRBJ2-1; D may be TRBD2 (6 bases). V gave up 0 bases and J gave up 0 bases, with 9 bases separating them. The CDR3 is made up of 16 amino acids. Germline V gene sequence: CDR1 ENHRY, CDR2 SYGVKD. Here the CDR3 DNA reads TGTGCCATCAGTGAGTCGGCGGGGAGCTCCTACAATGAGCAGTTCTTC. It encodes CAISESAGSSYNEQFF.

The V gene is TRBV11-2, the J gene TRBJ2-7, with D perhaps matching TRBD2 (5 bases). CDR1 SGHAT and CDR2 FQNNGV come from the germline V gene. The V end was cut by 5 bases, the J end by 0 bases, with 11 bases between. The CDR3 length is 14 residues. CDR3 bases: TGTGCCAGCAGCAAACCTAGCTACTCCTACGAGCAGTACTTC. This codes for CASSKPSYSYEQYF.

CDR3 DNA sequence: TGTGCCAGCAGCTTAGCGGGGGGGCAGCGCGAGCAGTTCTTC. It specifies CASSLAGGQREQFF. This chain connects TRBV7-8 to TRBJ2-1, with D perhaps matching TRBD2 (7 bases). With 0 bases removed from V and 10 bases from J, the gap between germline ends came to 13 bases. The CDR3 has 14 residues. Germline V gene sequence: CDR1 SGHVS, CDR2 FQNEAQ.

The V and J genes are TRBV29-1 and TRBJ2-7, with D maybe TRBD1 (5 bases). CDR3 length: 12 amino acids. Germline CDR1 SQVTM, CDR2 ANQGSEA. V shed 5 bases and J shed 3 bases, with 11 bases lying between them. CDR3 loop: CSVSPGLYEQYF. DNA for the CDR3: TGCAGCGTTTCTCCAGGGCTCTACGAGCAGTACTTC.

This clone is a singleton in its sample. The J gene is TRBJ1-5, the V gene TRBV6-1; D perhaps matches TRBD1 (6 bases). The CDR3 consists of 15 residues. Germline loops: CDR1 MNHNS, CDR2 SASEGT. The V end lost 2 bases, the J end lost 7 bases, and 15 bases lay between the germline ends. The CDR3 here is CASSEPGGLGQPQHF. Here the CDR3 DNA reads TGTGCCAGCAGTGAACCGGGGGGCCTAGGGCAGCCCCAGCATTTT.

The rearrangement links TRBV5-1 to TRBJ2-1, with 7 bases identical to TRBD2. This CDR3 is 16 amino acids long. The junction had 3 bases not matched to a gene; V was cut back by 0 bases and J by 0 bases. Germline assignment: CDR1 SGHRS and CDR2 YFSETQ. The DNA for the CDR3 is TGCGCCAGCAGCTTGGGACTAGCAGGCTCCTACAATGAGCAGTTCTTC. Its protein product is CASSLGLAGSYNEQFF.

The chain is built from TRBV7-9 and TRBJ2-7; no clear D gene. Deletions cut 5 bases from V and 5 bases from J, with 16 bases between. The CDR3 extends over 14 amino acids. The V gene's germline CDR1 is SEHNR and CDR2 FQNEAQ (reference sequence). CDR3 protein: CASSPRWQVHEQYF. DNA for the CDR3: TGTGCCAGCAGCCCTCGATGGCAGGTCCACGAGCAGTACTTC.

CDR3 in amino acids: CASSEAGTTEQYF. The CDR3 DNA sequence: TGTGCCAGCAGTGAAGCGGGGACTACCGAGCAGTACTTC. V and J are TRBV2 and TRBJ2-7; TRBD2 matches 7 bases. CDR1 and CDR2 from the germline V gene are SNHLY and FYNNEI. With 0 bases clipped from V and 6 bases from J, the junction kept 2 bases outside the gene matches. There are 13 residues in the CDR3.

V usage is TRBV29-1 and J usage is TRBJ2-7; a weak D match, TRBD2 (5 bases). The CDR3 length is 16 residues. Germline CDR1 reads SQVTM; CDR2 reads ANQGSEA. V lost 7 bases to trimming and J lost 1 base, with 23 bases between them. CDR3 amino acids: CSDRSRAPHSSYEQYF. The CDR3 DNA sequence: TGCAGCGACCGCTCGAGGGCTCCTCATTCTTCCTACGAGCAGTACTTC.

The chain couples TRBV30 to TRBJ1-2, with D possibly being TRBD1 (5 bases). Germline assignment: CDR1 GTSNPN and CDR2 SVGIG (reference sequence). V was shortened by 3 bases and J by 4 bases, with 15 bases between the two germline ends. CDR3 length: 14 amino acids. The CDR3 sequence is CAWRSLYRPYGYTF. The CDR3, as DNA: TGTGCCTGGAGATCCCTTTACAGGCCCTATGGCTACACCTTC.

The V gene is TRBV7-3, the J gene TRBJ2-5; 9 bases agree with TRBD1. CDR1 and CDR2 from the germline V gene are SGHTA and FQGTGA. The junction had 13 bases not matched to a gene; V was cut back by 6 bases and J by 5 bases. This CDR3 has 16 residues. The CDR3 DNA reads TGTGCCAGCAGTTTTGGTCCGGGACAGGGCGAGGAGACCCAGTACTTC. This encodes CASSFGPGQGEETQYF.

The V gene is TRBV7-9, the J gene TRBJ2-7; D uncertain. This CDR3 has 16 amino acids. V gave up 5 bases and J gave up 2 bases, with 19 bases separating them. From germline, CDR1 is SEHNR and CDR2 FQNEAQ (reference sequence). The CDR3 protein is CASSAPTGGWTYEQYF. CDR3 nucleotides: TGTGCCAGCAGCGCTCCGACTGGCGGATGGACCTACGAGCAGTACTTC.

The chain is built from TRBV6-1 and TRBJ1-2; maybe TRBD1 (6 bases). V shed 5 bases and J shed 3 bases, with 13 bases lying between them. This CDR3 region has 14 residues. The germline CDR1 and CDR2 sequences are MNHNS and SASEGT. Here the CDR3 DNA reads TGTGCCAGCAGTTATCAGGGGTTCGACTATGGCTACACCTTC. Protein sequence: CASSYQGFDYGYTF.

This sequence joins TRBV5-4 and TRBJ2-1, with 9 bases aligning to TRBD2. CDR3 size: 16 residues. V was pared by 4 bases and J by 9 bases, with 14 bases of the junction left unmatched. Looked up from germline, CDR1 is SGHNT and CDR2 is YYREEE (reference sequence). The CDR3 DNA reads as TGTGCCAGCAGCCCTTCGGTGGCGGGAGGGCCAAGTGAGCAGTTCTTC. This encodes CASSPSVAGGPSEQFF.

The chain has TRBV7-8 and TRBJ2-2; 8 nucleotides agree with TRBD1. Germline V lookup: CDR1 SGHVS, CDR2 FQNEAQ. The CDR3 extends over 13 amino acids. V lost 5 bases and J lost 6; bases outside the gene matches: 2. The CDR3 loop is CASSVRGPGELFF. The CDR3 nucleotides read TGTGCCAGCAGCGTCAGGGGGCCCGGGGAGCTGTTTTTT.

This chain uses TRBV9 with TRBJ2-2; TRBD2 aligns across 7 bases. The CDR3 covers 15 residues. With 0 bases clipped from V and 4 bases from J, the junction kept 3 bases outside the gene matches. CDR1 is SGDLS and CDR2 is YYNGEE in the germline V gene. CDR3 DNA sequence: TGTGCCAGCAGCGTAGTGGGGGGGTTCACCGGGGAGCTGTTTTTT. Its translation: CASSVVGGFTGELFF. Using reference TRBV9 and TRBJ2-2 for the parts outside the CDR3, the full variable domain is DSGVTQTPKHLITATGQRVTLRCSPRSGDLSVYWYQQSLDQGLQFLIQYYNGEERAKGNILERFSAQQFPDLHSELNLSSLELGDSALYFCASSVVGGFTGELFFGEGSRLTVL.

The chain couples TRBV5-1 to TRBJ1-1; perhaps TRBD1 as D (5 bases). The CDR3 is 14 residues long. Germline CDR1 and CDR2: SGHRS and YFSETQ. Trimming took off 1 base at V and 1 base at J, with 8 bases between the two ends. CDR3 bases: TGCGCCAGCAGCTTGATTGGACAGAACACTGAAGCTTTCTTT. Protein: CASSLIGQNTEAFF. Full variable domain (missing parts from reference TRBV5-1 and TRBJ1-1): KAGVTQTPRYLIKTRGQQVTLSCSPISGHRSVSWYQQTPGQGLQFLFEYFSETQRNKGNFPGRFSGRQFSNSRSEMNVSTLELGDSALYLCASSLIGQNTEAFFGQGTRLTVV.

The chain combines TRBV6-5 with TRBJ2-6; D is unresolved. CDR3 length: 15 residues. Germline lookup yields CDR1 MNHEY and CDR2 SVGAGI. Trimming shortened V by 2 bases and J by 2 bases, and 7 bases separated the two germline ends. In DNA form, the CDR3 reads TGTGCCAGCAGTTACGAGTTGGCTGGGGCCAACGTCCTGACTTTC. Translating gives CASSYELAGANVLTF.

This clone is medium-sized within its sample. The J gene is TRBJ1-1, the V gene TRBV4-2; 8 nucleotides agree with TRBD1. CDR3 size: 15 residues. In germline, CDR1 is LGHNA, CDR2 YNFKEQ. The V segment lost 0 bases and the J segment 1 base; nucleotides outside the gene matches: 1. The CDR3 reads CASSQDGTGNTEAFF. The CDR3 DNA reads TGTGCCAGCAGCCAAGATGGGACAGGGAACACTGAAGCTTTCTTT.